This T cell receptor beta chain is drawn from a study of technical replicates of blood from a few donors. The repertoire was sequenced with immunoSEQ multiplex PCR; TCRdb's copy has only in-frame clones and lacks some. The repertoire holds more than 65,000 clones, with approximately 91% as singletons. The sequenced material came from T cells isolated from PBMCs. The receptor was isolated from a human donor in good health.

CDR3: CASSQDPAGRNEQFF. In nucleotides, the CDR3 is TGTGCCAGCAGCCAAGATCCAGCGGGACGTAATGAGCAGTTCTTC. V gene TRBV4-2 combines with J gene TRBJ2-1; 7 nucleotides line up with TRBD2. This CDR3 region has 15 residues. Germline V gene data show CDR1 as LGHNA and CDR2 as YNFKEQ. The ends lost 0 bases at V and 7 bases at J; junction bases unmatched: 6.